This T cell receptor beta chain came from a study of early T cells in non-severe SARS-CoV-2 infection. CDR1 and CDR2 from the germline V gene are DFQATT and SNEGSKA (reference sequence). Trimming pared 1 base from V and 0 bases from J, leaving 10 bases between. CDR3 length equals 15 residues. TCRdb re-called the 5' RACE reads through MiXCR, storing one row per CDR3 protein. Of roughly 75,000 distinct CDR3 sequences in the sample, about 16% were seen once. The sequenced sample was whole blood. The rearrangement joins TRBV20-1 to TRBJ2-1, with a tentative D call TRBD2 (5 bases). The clonotype was recovered from an adult who was a healthcare worker with PCR-confirmed SARS-CoV-2 infection or an uninfected control (not recorded which). This chain's CDR3 is CSARASGSSYNEQFF. In DNA, the CDR3 is TGCAGTGCTAGAGCCAGCGGAAGCTCCTACAATGAGCAGTTCTTC.